Below are 27 T cell receptor beta chains sequenced from a single sample in a study of T cells expressing NK-cell markers. TCRdb reprocessed the 5' RACE reads and stores each CDR3 protein as one record, lacking DNA. The table lists 200,000 to 300,000 distinct CDR3 sequences. The sequenced material came from blood T cells: a sorted CD56 or NKG2C T cell subset, CD4+ or CD8+ T cells, or bulk PBMC T cells (not recorded which). These receptors originate from a man between 18 and 35 years old in good health.

This chain links TRBV20-1 with TRBJ2-7; without DNA, the TCRdb call of TRBD2 cannot be checked. The CDR3 runs to 15 residues. From germline, CDR1 is DFQATT and CDR2 SNEGSKA (reference sequence). CDR3 region: CSAGPGPYNSYEQYF.

This rearrangement joins TRBV30 to TRBJ2-2; TCRdb proposes TRBD2, but this gene call is untestable without DNA. Germline lookup yields CDR1 GTSNPN and CDR2 SVGIG (reference sequence). The CDR3 runs to 13 residues. The CDR3 sequence is CAWSVRRGGELFF.

The V gene is TRBV6-5, the J gene TRBJ1-2; the D gene TCRdb calls, TRBD1, cannot be checked with no DNA. Germline lookup yields CDR1 MNHEY and CDR2 SVGAGI. There are 16 residues in the CDR3. CDR3 sequence reads: CASSYASGTGGFGYTF.

The chain couples TRBV20-1 to TRBJ2-5; TCRdb's assignment of TRBD1 cannot be checked, as there is no DNA. The V gene's germline CDR1 is DFQATT and CDR2 SNEGSKA (reference sequence). This CDR3 spans 19 amino acids. The CDR3 loop is CSARDMAGAGAPLGETQYF.

The chain carries TRBV12-3 or TRBV12-4 and TRBJ1-1; lacking DNA, the TRBD1 call made by TCRdb goes unchecked. The CDR3 is 12 amino acids. The CDR3 spells CASTLRLGGTFF.

This chain uses TRBV7-9 with TRBJ2-7; TCRdb's D call of TRBD2 is untestable without DNA. Germline CDR1 is SEHNR and CDR2 is FQNEAQ (reference sequence). There are 17 residues in the CDR3. This chain's CDR3 is CASSTSRIAGRTYEQYF.

This chain links TRBV25-1 with TRBJ2-1; TCRdb picks TRBD2, but there is no DNA to check that call. Per germline, CDR1 MGHDK and CDR2 SYGVNS. CDR3 length: 15 amino acids. CDR3 in amino acids: CASRGRRDHANEQFF.

The gene calls are TRBV5-1 and TRBJ2-2; TCRdb picks TRBD1, but there is no DNA to check that call. The CDR3 has 16 residues. Germline loops: CDR1 SGHRS, CDR2 YFSETQ. The CDR3 sequence: CASSPGRTANTGELFF.

The J gene is TRBJ2-7, the V gene TRBV28. The germline CDR1 and CDR2 sequences are MDHEN and SYDVKM. CDR3 length: 12 residues. This chain's CDR3 is CASSLSSYEQYF. Full variable domain (missing parts from reference TRBV28 and TRBJ2-7): DVKVTQSSRYLVKRTGEKVFLECVQDMDHENMFWYRQDPGLGLRLIYFSYDVKMKEKGDIPEGYSVSREKKERFSLILESASTNQTSMYLCASSLSSYEQYFGPGTRLTVT.

The V gene is TRBV20-1, the J gene TRBJ2-2; lacking DNA, the TRBD1 call made by TCRdb goes unchecked. The CDR3 is made up of 14 amino acids. Germline CDR1 DFQATT, CDR2 SNEGSKA (reference sequence). The chain's CDR3 is CSALFGLSTGELFF.

The chain has TRBV12-3 or TRBV12-4 and TRBJ2-3; TCRdb gives TRBD1 as the D gene, but with no DNA this cannot be confirmed. The CDR3 loop spans 13 amino acids. The chain's CDR3 is CASRVRQSDTQYF.

The chain uses TRBV4-2 and TRBJ1-5; TCRdb proposes TRBD1, but this gene call is untestable without DNA. Germline lookup yields CDR1 LGHNA and CDR2 YNFKEQ. The CDR3 length is 18 residues. The CDR3 loop is CASSQATATSYSNQPQHF.

V is TRBV29-1 and J is TRBJ2-3; checking the TCRdb D call of TRBD1 is not possible without DNA. The germline gives CDR1 SQVTM, CDR2 ANQGSEA. The length of the CDR3 is 13 residues. The CDR3 protein is CSVSQVGGDTQYF.

The chain uses TRBV18 and TRBJ2-1. The CDR3 is 13 amino acids. The germline CDR1 and CDR2 sequences are KGHSH and LQKENI. The CDR3 is CASSLFLYNEQFF.

This chain joins TRBV6-1 and TRBJ1-3. Germline V gene lookup returns CDR1 MNHNS and CDR2 SASEGT. The CDR3 has 15 amino acids. The CDR3 region is CASTRRFSSGNTIYF.

This chain connects TRBV5-6 to TRBJ2-4; TCRdb indicates TRBD2, and absent DNA this call remains unverified. This CDR3 has 13 residues. CDR1 and CDR2 from the germline V gene are SGHDT and YYEEEE. This CDR3 is CASSLGLEDIQYF.

The chain is built from TRBV10-3 and TRBJ2-7; TCRdb selects TRBD1, and the lack of DNA leaves this call unchecked. Germline V CDR1 and CDR2: ENHRY, SYGVKD. This CDR3 comprises 14 residues. CDR3 region: CAISDSLGGYEQYF.

The chain joins TRBV7-9 to TRBJ2-1; the TCRdb D gene call, TRBD2, has no DNA to confirm it. Looked up from germline, CDR1 is SEHNR and CDR2 is FQNEAQ (reference sequence). The CDR3 spans 15 residues. The CDR3 region is CASSLLAEAHNEQFF.

The chain has TRBV30 and TRBJ2-3; without DNA, the TCRdb call of TRBD1 cannot be checked. This CDR3 has 13 amino acids. Germline V CDR1 and CDR2: GTSNPN, SVGIG (reference sequence). The chain's CDR3 is CAWVRGSTDTQYF.

The gene calls are TRBV11-3 and TRBJ2-3; the TRBD1 assignment by TCRdb is unverifiable without DNA. CDR3 length: 14 residues. Germline loops: CDR1 SGHNT, CDR2 YENEEA. The CDR3 loop reads CASSSGQGRDTQYF.

V usage is TRBV29-1 and J usage is TRBJ2-1; TCRdb's D call of TRBD1 is untestable without DNA. Per germline, CDR1 SQVTM and CDR2 ANQGSEA. CDR3 length equals 14 residues. The CDR3 here is CSARQKARNNEQFF.

The gene calls are TRBV23-1 and TRBJ2-7; TCRdb names TRBD1, which stays unverified in the absence of DNA. TRBV23-1 is assigned to the ORF class and has an uncertain function. The CDR3 length is 14 residues. This CDR3 reads CASSHPYGQCEQYF.

The V call is TRBV5-4, the J call TRBJ2-1; TCRdb lists TRBD1, though no DNA is available to test this call. CDR1 is SGHNT and CDR2 is YYREEE in the germline V gene (reference sequence). The CDR3 contains 12 residues. The CDR3 spells CASSLPNGGQFF. The full variable domain, rest sourced from reference TRBV5-4 and TRBJ2-1, is ETGVTQSPTHLIKTRGQQVTLRCSSQSGHNTVSWYQQALGQGPQFIFQYYREEENGRGNFPPRFSGLQFPNYSSELNVNALELDDSALYLCASSLPNGGQFFGPGTRLTVL.

The V gene is TRBV6-6, the J gene TRBJ2-3. Germline lookup yields CDR1 MNHNY and CDR2 SVGAGI (reference sequence). The CDR3 length is 12 residues. The CDR3 here is CASSRSWDTQYF.

The chain couples TRBV24-1 to TRBJ1-5. This CDR3 has 13 amino acids. Germline V gene lookup returns CDR1 KGHDR and CDR2 SFDVKD. The CDR3: CATSESGNQPQHF.

The V call is TRBV7-6, the J call TRBJ1-4. Germline V gene lookup returns CDR1 SGHVS and CDR2 FNYEAQ. This CDR3 is built from 19 residues. The chain's CDR3 is CASSPGLAGRSATNEKLFF.

The V and J genes are TRBV27 and TRBJ2-2; TCRdb indicates TRBD1, and absent DNA this call remains unverified. This CDR3 is 17 amino acids long. The germline gives CDR1 MNHEY, CDR2 SMNVEV (reference sequence). The CDR3 is CASSHLVGAKSTGELFF.